The 27 T cell receptor beta chains presented below share a single source sample, sequenced in a study of early T cells in non-severe SARS-CoV-2 infection. TCRdb reprocessed the 5' RACE reads with MiXCR, giving one entry per CDR3 protein. The sample has tens of thousands of distinct CDR3 sequences; approximately 10% are singletons. This sample comprised whole blood, obtained at baseline. Every receptor here comes from an adult who was a healthcare worker with PCR-confirmed SARS-CoV-2 infection or an uninfected control (not recorded which).

The table lists this clonotype with many counts. The chain combines TRBV18 with TRBJ1-5; D not certain. Trimming pared 3 bases from V and 6 bases from J, leaving 9 bases between. Germline V lookup: CDR1 KGHSH, CDR2 LQKENI. The CDR3 loop spans 13 amino acids. The CDR3 is CASSPGASQPQHF. The CDR3 nucleotides read TGTGCCAGCTCACCGGGCGCGAGTCAGCCCCAGCATTTT.

In this sample, this clonotype turned up many times. V and J are TRBV10-2 and TRBJ1-2; perhaps TRBD1 as D (5 bases). Per germline, CDR1 WSHSY and CDR2 SAAADI. CDR3 length: 14 residues. V gave up 8 bases and J gave up 4 bases, with 17 bases separating them. The CDR3 region is CASGGTFRGYGYTF. In DNA form, the CDR3 reads TGCGCCAGCGGGGGGACTTTTCGCGGCTATGGCTACACCTTC.

J is TRBJ2-1 and V is TRBV5-1; maybe TRBD1 (6 bases). From germline, CDR1 is SGHRS and CDR2 YFSETQ. This CDR3 is built from 16 residues. The V gene lost 4 bases and the J gene lost 7 bases, with 21 bases spanning the gap. In DNA, the CDR3 is TGCGCCAGCAGCCAACAGACAGGCCGCTCGGCTAATGAGCAGTTCTTC. The encoded protein is CASSQQTGRSANEQFF.

The chain combines TRBV20-1 with TRBJ1-1; D is uncertain. CDR3 length: 13 amino acids. CDR1 and CDR2 (germline): DFQATT, SNEGSKA (reference sequence). Trimming removed 6 bases at V and 0 bases at J, with 11 bases between. The CDR3 coding sequence is TGCAGTGCGTCGCCCGACGTGAACACTGAAGCTTTCTTT. It is translated as CSASPDVNTEAFF.

This clonotype has more than one count but fewer than ten. The chain combines TRBV15 with TRBJ2-1; TRBD1 matches 10 bases. With 9 bases clipped from V and 7 bases from J, the junction kept 12 bases outside the gene matches. Germline CDR1 and CDR2: LNHNV and YYDKDF (reference sequence). The CDR3 loop spans 15 amino acids. CDR3 sequence (DNA): TGTGCCACGAGACAAGGGACAGGGGTTAGGAATGAGCAGTTCTTC. Amino acid sequence: CATRQGTGVRNEQFF.

This clonotype was observed many times. The CDR3 DNA reads TGTGCCAGCGGTGGGGGAAATGAGCAGTTCTTC. It specifies CASGGGNEQFF. V and J are TRBV7-9 and TRBJ2-1, with D possibly called TRBD1 or TRBD2 (5 bases each). V was cut by 8 bases and J by 7 bases, with 9 bases left in between. Germline V CDR1 and CDR2: SEHNR, FQNEAQ (reference sequence). The CDR3 runs to 11 residues.

This clonotype occurred many times. This sequence joins TRBV11-2 and TRBJ2-5; 10 positions agree with TRBD2. This CDR3 spans 16 amino acids. Germline loops: CDR1 SGHAT, CDR2 FQNNGV. Losses at the gene ends were 2 bases for V and 4 bases for J; bases not matched to a gene: 7. The CDR3 DNA sequence: TGTGCCAGCAGCTTAAGCCTAGCGGGGGCCCTAGAGACCCAGTACTTC. Translating gives CASSLSLAGALETQYF.

In this sample, this clonotype turned up a few times. The chain joins TRBV7-2 to TRBJ2-4; TRBD1 matches 7 bases. CDR3 length equals 15 residues. Germline lookup yields CDR1 SGHTA and CDR2 FQGNSA. Trimming at V came to 5 bases and at J to 2 bases, leaving 6 bases not matched to a gene. CDR3 DNA sequence: TGTGCCAGCAGCCGACAGGGATTACCCAAAAACATTCAGTACTTC. It translates to CASSRQGLPKNIQYF. Filled out from reference TRBV7-2 and TRBJ2-4, the complete variable domain reads GAGVSQSPSNKVTEKGKDVELRCDPISGHTALYWYRQSLGQGLEFLIYFQGNSAPDKSGLPSDRFSAERTGGSVSTLTIQRTQQEDSAVYLCASSRQGLPKNIQYFGAGTRLSVL.

Many counts were recorded for this clonotype. The chain employs TRBV5-4 and TRBJ1-2; 7 nucleotides match TRBD1. V lost 0 bases, J lost 2 bases, and 4 bases stayed unmatched. The CDR3 sequence is 15 residues long. Per the germline V gene, CDR1 is SGHNT and CDR2 is YYREEE (reference sequence). In nucleotides, the CDR3 is TGTGCCAGCAGCTTGGAACAGGGGCTGAACTATGGCTACACCTTC. Translation: CASSLEQGLNYGYTF.

This clonotype was seen many times. The chain links TRBV20-1 to TRBJ1-5, with 9 bases lining up with TRBD1. The CDR3 sequence is 14 residues long. Per germline, CDR1 DFQATT and CDR2 SNEGSKA (reference sequence). V was clipped by 6 bases and J by 5 bases; unmatched bases: 8. The CDR3 spells CSAQDRGQHQPQHF. The CDR3 region has the DNA TGCAGTGCCCAGGACAGGGGCCAACATCAGCCCCAGCATTTT.

This clonotype was seen only a few times. This chain joins TRBV30 and TRBJ2-3; TRBD2 matches 8 bases. Germline CDR1 GTSNPN, CDR2 SVGIG (reference sequence). V lost 5 bases to trimming and J lost 3 bases; unmatched junction nucleotides: 10. This CDR3 is built from 15 residues. CDR3 region: CAWAPGGGHTDTQYF. CDR3 coding DNA: TGTGCCTGGGCCCCCGGGGGGGGACATACAGATACGCAGTATTTT.

This chain uses TRBV18 with TRBJ2-7, with 13 bases fitting TRBD2. Germline CDR1 is KGHSH and CDR2 is LQKENI. V dropped 4 bases and J dropped 0; count of bases not matched to a gene: 6. The CDR3 is 17 residues long. The CDR3 DNA reads TGTGCCAGCTCACGACTAGCGGGGGGCCCTAGCTCCTACGAGCAGTACTTC. This encodes CASSRLAGGPSSYEQYF.

This clonotype was observed many times. V usage is TRBV2 and J usage is TRBJ2-3, with 13 bases identical to TRBD2. V trimming: 8 bases; J trimming: 5 bases; junction bases outside the gene matches: 4. CDR3 length: 14 amino acids. Germline CDR1 SNHLY, CDR2 FYNNEI. The CDR3 nucleotides are TGTGCCAGCGGACTAGCGGGGGCCCTAGATACGCAGTATTTT. This encodes CASGLAGALDTQYF.

The CDR3 reads CASSSPRSEAFF. For the CDR3, the DNA is TGTGCCAGCAGTTCCCCCAGATCGGAAGCTTTCTTT. This sequence joins TRBV28 and TRBJ1-1; unclear D gene. From germline, CDR1 is MDHEN and CDR2 SYDVKM. The CDR3 spans 12 residues. Trimming pared 4 bases from V and 8 bases from J, leaving 11 bases between.

This clonotype appeared a few times. This chain connects TRBV29-1 to TRBJ2-5; 10 bases agree with TRBD2. This CDR3 has 14 amino acids. With 4 bases clipped from V and 4 bases from J, the junction kept 6 bases outside the gene matches. Germline V gene data show CDR1 as SQVTM and CDR2 as ANQGSEA. CDR3 coding DNA: TGCAGCGTTGCACGGTCTAGCGGGAGAGAGACCCAGTACTTC. Translating it yields CSVARSSGRETQYF. Combining the CDR3 with reference TRBV29-1 and TRBJ2-5 gives the whole variable domain SAVISQKPSRDICQRGTSLTIQCQVDSQVTMMFWYRQQPGQSLTLIATANQGSEATYESGFVIDKFPISRPNLTFSTLTVSNMSPEDSSIYLCSVARSSGRETQYFGPGTRLLVL.

CDR3 region: CASSPHRGHGHF. The CDR3 DNA reads TGTGCCAGCAGTCCCCACAGGGGGCATGGGCATTTT. The chain combines TRBV6-1 with TRBJ1-5; 9 bases match TRBD1. V lost 5 bases, J lost 15 bases, and 8 bases stayed unmatched. The CDR3 extends over 12 amino acids. The V gene's germline CDR1 is MNHNS and CDR2 SASEGT.

This clonotype occurred a few times. V and J are TRBV19 and TRBJ2-7; D possibly uses TRBD1 or TRBD2 (6 bases each). The CDR3 length is 16 residues. Germline-derived CDR1 and CDR2 are LNHDA and SQIVND (reference sequence). V was clipped by 4 bases and J by 3 bases, with 19 bases between them. The CDR3 nucleotides read TGTGCCAGTAGTAGGCGATCACAGGGACTCCTCTACGAGCAGTACTTC. Residues: CASSRRSQGLLYEQYF.

This clonotype was recorded a few times. The genes are TRBV24-1 and TRBJ1-2; TRBD1 agrees at 9 bases. The germline V gene encodes CDR1 KGHDR and CDR2 SFDVKD. This CDR3 has 15 amino acids. V trimming: 5 bases; J trimming: 3 bases; junction bases outside the gene matches: 6. The CDR3 DNA is TGTGCCACCAGTGGAGGGGACAGGGTGGACTATGGCTACACCTTC. Its protein is CATSGGDRVDYGYTF.

This clonotype showed up many times. The chain recombines TRBV29-1 with TRBJ2-5, with D unresolved. V was trimmed by 8 bases and J by 5 bases, leaving 9 bases between them. The CDR3 loop spans 10 amino acids. Looked up from germline, CDR1 is SQVTM and CDR2 is ANQGSEA. The CDR3 nucleotides read TGCAGCTCCGGCCGGGAGACCCAGTACTTC. It translates to CSSGRETQYF.

The chain has TRBV5-5 and TRBJ2-7; 9 nucleotides match TRBD1. CDR1 and CDR2 from the germline V gene are SGHKS and YYEKEE (reference sequence). The junction had 4 bases not matched to a gene; V was cut back by 4 bases and J by 2 bases. CDR3 length: 14 amino acids. Here the CDR3 reads CASSRGQGAYEQYF. The CDR3 region has the DNA TGTGCCAGCAGCAGGGGACAGGGAGCCTACGAGCAGTACTTC.

This clonotype occurred a few times. The rearrangement uses TRBV12-3 or TRBV12-4 and TRBJ2-4; D gene ambiguous. The CDR3 is 14 residues long. V shed 5 bases and J shed 4 bases, with 12 bases lying between them. The CDR3 protein is CASSRVFIKNIQYF. The DNA for the CDR3 is TGTGCCAGCAGTAGGGTATTCATTAAAAACATTCAGTACTTC.

The chain combines TRBV7-2 with TRBJ2-1; D is perhaps TRBD2 (5 bases). V was pared by 0 bases and J by 5 bases, with 5 bases between. CDR1 and CDR2 from the germline V gene are SGHTA and FQGNSA. This CDR3 has 13 amino acids. The CDR3 DNA reads as TGTGCCAGCAGCTTAGCGCGGGACAATGAGCAGTTCTTC. Protein sequence: CASSLARDNEQFF.

This clonotype was observed a handful of times. The V gene is TRBV11-2, the J gene TRBJ1-2; D unclear. The CDR3 sequence is 17 residues long. V was trimmed by 5 bases and J by 5 bases, leaving 24 bases between them. Looked up from germline, CDR1 is SGHAT and CDR2 is FQNNGV. In DNA, the CDR3 is TGTGCCAGCAGCCTCAACTCCCGCGTCGCGGTCGAATATGGCTACACCTTC. Translating gives CASSLNSRVAVEYGYTF.

The genes are TRBV11-2 and TRBJ2-7; 7 bases are shared with TRBD2. Losses at the gene ends were 8 bases for V and 3 bases for J; bases not matched to a gene: 13. The CDR3 totals 15 residues. The germline gives CDR1 SGHAT, CDR2 FQNNGV. The CDR3 region is CASVPTPGGSYEQYF. The CDR3 DNA follows: TGTGCCAGCGTCCCCACGCCCGGGGGGAGCTACGAGCAGTACTTC.

This clonotype was detected many times. The chain is built from TRBV7-2 and TRBJ1-2, with D possibly TRBD1 on 5 matching bases. The CDR3 is 13 residues long. Per the germline V gene, CDR1 is SGHTA and CDR2 is FQGNSA. V lost 5 bases and J lost 8, with 15 bases in between. Here the CDR3 DNA reads TGTGCCAGCAGCCACAGGAATAGGAGGGGCTACACCTTC. Encoded protein: CASSHRNRRGYTF.

This chain uses TRBV12-3 or TRBV12-4 with TRBJ1-2, with D possibly matching TRBD1 (5 bases). The CDR3 runs 13 residues. V was clipped by 1 base and J by 5 bases, with 8 bases between them. Written as DNA, the CDR3 is TGTGCCAGCAGTTTAGGACAGAGTTATGGCTACACCTTC. Translation: CASSLGQSYGYTF.

The rearrangement uses TRBV20-1 and TRBJ2-1; 7 bases are shared with TRBD1. The CDR3 contains 17 residues. Per the germline V gene, CDR1 is DFQATT and CDR2 is SNEGSKA (reference sequence). V was clipped by 0 bases and J by 3 bases; unmatched bases: 11. The CDR3 coding sequence is TGCAGTGCTAGAGATACCCTGGGACAGATTAACTACAATGAGCAGTTCTTC. It translates to CSARDTLGQINYNEQFF.